This T cell receptor beta chain was sequenced for a study of human T cells and chemical hapten exposure. Study-wide background: The study enrolled mostly female patients with alopecia areata, totalis or universalis. Study-level results: With DPC sensitization, TCRs exceeding 1 in 1000 frequency showed no change. More PT1 expanded TCRs went with higher patch test scores.

In regard to this clonotype: The antigen is unknown.

The CDR3 runs 13 residues. Germline V gene sequence: CDR1 SGHVS, CDR2 FQNEAQ. Deletions cut 5 bases from V and 9 bases from J, with 16 bases between. Specified time point: patch test 1, 2 weeks after DPC sensitization. Treatment reported: therapeutic diphenylcyclopropenone sensitization with weekly scalp DPC. One entry per CDR3 protein, called by TCRdb with MiXCR from the RACE reads. Of approximately 340,000 distinct CDR3 sequences listed, approximately 6.9% are singletons. This clonotype originated in a woman aged 18-29 years with alopecia areata. Some clones in this sample may be carry-over from other donors' samples. The chain carries TRBV7-8 and TRBJ2-5; perhaps TRBD2 as D (6 bases). The starting material was whole blood, obtained in connection with sensitization to the hapten diphenylcyclopropenone (DPC). Here the CDR3 reads CASSHERAQAQYF. The DNA for the CDR3 is TGTGCCAGCAGCCACGAGCGGGCCCAGGCCCAGTACTTC.